Shown below are 7 T cell receptor beta chains from a single sample sequenced in a study of T cells in tumors after PD-1 blockade. Produced via immunoSEQ multiplex PCR; TCRdb's table is partial and in-frame only. The table lists roughly 60,000 clones, around 77% of them singletons, with 10% to 15% in the top ten. This sample comprised PBMCs, obtained before anti-PD-1 treatment. The receptor set was obtained from a human donor with basal cell carcinoma.

This clone occurred once. V is TRBV30 and J is TRBJ2-2, with D uncertain. This CDR3 has 16 residues. Trimming shortened V by 1 base and J by 0 bases, and 12 bases separated the two germline ends. Germline V CDR1 and CDR2: GTSNPN, SVGIG (reference sequence). The CDR3, as DNA: TGTGCCTGGAGTGCCGGCCCAGCGACGAACACCGGGGAGCTGTTTTTT. Its translation: CAWSAGPATNTGELFF.

This chain joins TRBV5-6 and TRBJ1-5, with D hard to call. The V end was cut by 4 bases, the J end by 4 bases, with 15 bases between. Per the germline V gene, CDR1 is SGHDT and CDR2 is YYEEEE. This CDR3 is built from 15 residues. The CDR3 region is CASSREGYGNQPQHF. For the CDR3, the DNA is TGTGCCAGCAGCCGGGAAGGCTATGGAAATCAGCCCCAGCATTTT. Full variable domain (rest looked up from reference TRBV5-6 and TRBJ1-5): DAGVTQSPTHLIKTRGQQVTLRCSPKSGHDTVSWYQQALGQGPQFIFQYYEEEERQRGNFPDRFSGHQFPNYSSELNVNALLLGDSALYLCASSREGYGNQPQHFGDGTRLSIL.

The chain links TRBV5-5 to TRBJ1-1, with D tentatively TRBD1 (6 bases). CDR1 and CDR2 (germline): SGHKS, YYEKEE (reference sequence). The V gene lost 1 base and the J gene lost 2 bases, with 9 bases spanning the gap. This CDR3 region has 14 residues. The CDR3 reads CASSLLGGNTEAFF. For the CDR3, the DNA is TGTGCCAGCAGCTTGCTGGGGGGCAACACTGAAGCTTTCTTT.

V usage is TRBV28 and J usage is TRBJ2-7; D uncertain. Trimming stripped 2 bases from V and 5 bases from J, with 7 bases between. The CDR3 length is 12 residues. Per germline, CDR1 MDHEN and CDR2 SYDVKM. CDR3 region: CASSLVGDEQYF. The CDR3 DNA sequence: TGTGCCAGCAGTTTAGTTGGGGACGAGCAGTACTTC.

The chain combines TRBV13 with TRBJ1-2; TRBD1 is a possible D gene (6 bases). The CDR3 loop spans 13 amino acids. The V and J ends lost 2 bases and 4 bases respectively, with 8 bases between them. The germline gives CDR1 PRHDT, CDR2 FYEKMQ (reference sequence). CDR3: CASSLQGSYGYTF. The CDR3 bases are TGTGCCAGCAGCTTACAGGGGTCCTATGGCTACACCTTC.

The DNA of the CDR3 is TGTGCCACCAGTGATTCCGCGGGTACCACAGATACGCAGTATTTT. Translated, it gives CATSDSAGTTDTQYF. The rearrangement joins TRBV24-1 to TRBJ2-3, with D tentatively TRBD2 (5 bases). CDR1 is KGHDR, CDR2 SFDVKD, per germline. The CDR3 is 15 amino acids. Trimming shortened V by 2 bases and J by 2 bases, and 10 bases separated the two germline ends.

The chain joins TRBV19 to TRBJ2-7; the D is unclear. The germline gives CDR1 LNHDA, CDR2 SQIVND (reference sequence). V lost 2 bases to trimming and J lost 0 bases, with 11 bases between them. This CDR3 comprises 15 residues. The CDR3 DNA is TGTGCCAGTAGTATATCCCCAGTTCGCTCCTACGAGCAGTACTTC. Amino acid sequence: CASSISPVRSYEQYF.